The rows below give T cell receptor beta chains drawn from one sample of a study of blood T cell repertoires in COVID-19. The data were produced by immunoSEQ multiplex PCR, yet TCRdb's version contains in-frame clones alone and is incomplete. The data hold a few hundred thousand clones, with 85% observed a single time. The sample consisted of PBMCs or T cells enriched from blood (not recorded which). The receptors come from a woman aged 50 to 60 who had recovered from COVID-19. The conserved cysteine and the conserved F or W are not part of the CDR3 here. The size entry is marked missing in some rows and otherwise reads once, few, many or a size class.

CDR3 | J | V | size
ASGHDKGLAGNNEQF | TRBJ2-1 | TRBV12-5 | .
ASSLGGTGTSEQY | TRBJ2-7 | TRBV7-7 | .
SATLAGGPF | TRBJ2-1 | TRBV20-1 | .
ARNGGTGLYEQY | TRBJ2-7 | TRBV19 | .
ATSPRRTTNEQY | TRBJ2-7 | TRBV15 | .
ASSGLLASEQY | TRBJ2-7 | TRBV12-3/TRBV12-4 | .
ASSLDQNYGYT | TRBJ1-2 | TRBV7-8 | .
ASSVEVSGSSSEQF | TRBJ2-1 | TRBV9 | .
ASSLIRVYEQY | TRBJ2-7 | TRBV7-3 | many
ASSLLQSHEQY | TRBJ2-7 | TRBV12-3/TRBV12-4 | .
AISETPDYNEQF | TRBJ2-1 | TRBV10-3 | .
ASGLGRQGREQY | TRBJ2-7 | TRBV2 | .
ASSEDRSTGEQY | TRBJ2-7 | TRBV6-5 | .
ASSLVARGLGEAF | TRBJ1-1 | TRBV5-8 | .
AWSSDFQPQH | TRBJ1-5 | TRBV30 | .
SVESGQSYGYT | TRBJ1-2 | TRBV29-1 | .
ASSRTGVEVTDTQY | TRBJ2-3 | TRBV5-1 | .
ASSLGRSSGNTIY | TRBJ1-3 | TRBV7-8 | few
ASSLKGVGIYNEQF | TRBJ2-1 | TRBV11-3 | .
ASSLSPVSGNTIY | TRBJ1-3 | TRBV27 | .
AWSAQLEKLF | TRBJ1-4 | TRBV30 | .
ASSGQPNQPQH | TRBJ1-5 | TRBV2 | .
ASSEWEYNSPLH | TRBJ1-6 | TRBV25-1 | .
ASSPDREGETEAF | TRBJ1-1 | TRBV19 | once
ASSPGQGNQPQH | TRBJ1-5 | TRBV11-1 | few
ASSSDRGYTEAF | TRBJ1-1 | TRBV7-9 | .
ASSLGGEETQY | TRBJ2-5 | TRBV5-1 | .
ASSRLAGGGPDSYEQY | TRBJ2-7 | TRBV6-6 | .
ASSLPGLEGDTQY | TRBJ2-3 | TRBV5-8 | .
ASSPGTGGDQPQH | TRBJ1-5 | TRBV3-1/TRBV3-2 | once
ASIPFMGEVRTDTQY | TRBJ2-3 | TRBV21-1 | .
ASSHVTGGRVETQY | TRBJ2-5 | TRBV4-1 | .
ASSMTNVAGISDTQY | TRBJ2-3 | TRBV19 | .
ASSLDRGRVGEQF | TRBJ2-1 | TRBV6-5 | once
ASSETGSSTGELF | TRBJ2-2 | TRBV4-1 | .
ASSQEVNGGGYT | TRBJ1-2 | TRBV4-2 | .
ASSIPGQGLNQPQH | TRBJ1-5 | TRBV19 | .
SVRDRGREKLF | TRBJ1-4 | TRBV29-1 | .
ASSQGGRTEAF | TRBJ1-1 | TRBV11-2 | .
ASSLEARGYGYT | TRBJ1-2 | TRBV5-1 | once
ASSPGRGNGYT | TRBJ1-2 | TRBV4-1 | .
ASSPRRLVYGYT | TRBJ1-2 | TRBV7-8 | .
ASTTDRRPNTEAF | TRBJ1-1 | TRBV19 | .
ASSDRTGNTDTQY | TRBJ2-3 | TRBV28 | few
ASSLVSGRDNEQF | TRBJ2-1 | TRBV7-6 | .
ASSFDREENTIY | TRBJ1-3 | TRBV5-1 | .
ASLFVTEAF | TRBJ1-1 | TRBV6-5 | .
AWSVPLGLADEQY | TRBJ2-7 | TRBV30 | .
ASSQHASGGASGYT | TRBJ1-2 | TRBV14 | .
ASSLVTEQY | TRBJ2-7 | TRBV2 | .
AISTIAGEHNEQF | TRBJ2-1 | TRBV10-3 | .
GANTYNSPLH | TRBJ1-6 | TRBV30 | .
ASSLIQGHTPGTYGYT | TRBJ1-2 | TRBV23-1 | few
ASSIDPGTEAF | TRBJ1-1 | TRBV19 | .
ASSQPNAGHRSGSGPHEQY | TRBJ2-7 | TRBV3-1/TRBV3-2 | .
ASRGGGTYEQY | TRBJ2-7 | TRBV28 | once
ASSSTNSGEQY | TRBJ2-7 | TRBV2 | .
ASSPGLAGIETQY | TRBJ2-5 | TRBV5-8 | .
ASSPIRGGKTQY | TRBJ2-5 | TRBV5-1 | .
ASSVGTVGSPLH | TRBJ1-6 | TRBV9 | .